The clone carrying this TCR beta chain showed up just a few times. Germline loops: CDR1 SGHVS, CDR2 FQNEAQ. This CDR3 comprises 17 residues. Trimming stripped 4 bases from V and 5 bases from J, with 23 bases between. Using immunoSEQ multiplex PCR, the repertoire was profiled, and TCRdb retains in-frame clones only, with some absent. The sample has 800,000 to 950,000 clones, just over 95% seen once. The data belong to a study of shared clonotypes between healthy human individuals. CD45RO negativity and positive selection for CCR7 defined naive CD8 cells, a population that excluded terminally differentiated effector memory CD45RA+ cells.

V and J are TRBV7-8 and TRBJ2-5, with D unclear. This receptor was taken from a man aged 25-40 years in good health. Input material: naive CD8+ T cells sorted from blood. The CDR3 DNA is TGTGCCAGCAGCTACCGAACATGGCCCCCTCCGATTGAGACCCAGTACTTC. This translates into CASSYRTWPPPIETQYF.